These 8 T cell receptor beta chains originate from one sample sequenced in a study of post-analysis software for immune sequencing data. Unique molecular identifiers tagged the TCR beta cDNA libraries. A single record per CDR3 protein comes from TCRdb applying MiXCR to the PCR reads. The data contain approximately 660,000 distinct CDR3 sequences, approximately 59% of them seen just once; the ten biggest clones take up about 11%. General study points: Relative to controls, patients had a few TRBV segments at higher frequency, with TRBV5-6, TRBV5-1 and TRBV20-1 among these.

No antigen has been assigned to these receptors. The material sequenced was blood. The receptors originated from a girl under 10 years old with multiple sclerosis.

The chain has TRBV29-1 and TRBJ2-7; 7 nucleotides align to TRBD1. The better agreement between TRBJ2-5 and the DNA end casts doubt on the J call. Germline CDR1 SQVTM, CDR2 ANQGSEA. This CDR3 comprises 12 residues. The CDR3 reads CSVDNRGRTQYF. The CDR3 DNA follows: TGCAGCGTTGATAATAGGGGGCGGACCCAGTACTTC.

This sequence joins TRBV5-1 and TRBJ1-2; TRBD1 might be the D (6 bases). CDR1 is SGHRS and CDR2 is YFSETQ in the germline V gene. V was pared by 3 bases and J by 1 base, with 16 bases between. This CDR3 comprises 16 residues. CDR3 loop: CASSSVADRVNYGYTF. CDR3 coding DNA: TGCGCCAGCAGCTCCGTGGCGGACAGAGTTAACTATGGCTACACCTTC.

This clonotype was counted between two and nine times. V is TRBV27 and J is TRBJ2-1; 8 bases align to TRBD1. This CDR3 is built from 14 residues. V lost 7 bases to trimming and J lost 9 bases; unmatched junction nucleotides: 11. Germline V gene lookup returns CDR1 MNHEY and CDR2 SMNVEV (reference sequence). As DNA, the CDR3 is TGTGCCAGCAACCAGCAGGGGGCTAAGGGTGAGCAGTTCTTC. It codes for CASNQQGAKGEQFF.

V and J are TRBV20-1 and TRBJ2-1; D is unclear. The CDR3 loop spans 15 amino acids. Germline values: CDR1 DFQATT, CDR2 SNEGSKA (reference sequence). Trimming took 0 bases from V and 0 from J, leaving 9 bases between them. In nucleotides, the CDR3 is TGCAGTGCTAGAGATCTGTTAAGCTCCTACAATGAGCAGTTCTTC. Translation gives CSARDLLSSYNEQFF.

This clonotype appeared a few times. CDR3: CASSFRGGQFF. Written as DNA, the CDR3 is TGTGCCAGCAGCTTCAGGGGGGGGCAGTTCTTC. The chain carries TRBV7-2 and TRBJ2-1; D is tentatively TRBD1 or TRBD2 (7 bases each). V was trimmed by 3 bases and J by 12 bases, leaving 9 bases between them. Germline assignment: CDR1 SGHTA and CDR2 FQGNSA. The CDR3 sequence is 11 residues long.

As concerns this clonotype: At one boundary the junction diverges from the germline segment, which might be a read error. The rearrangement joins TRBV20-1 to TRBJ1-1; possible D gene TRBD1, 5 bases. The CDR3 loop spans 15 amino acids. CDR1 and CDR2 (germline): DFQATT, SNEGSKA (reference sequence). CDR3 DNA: TGCAGTGCTAGAGATTGGTCAGGGTGGAACCCTGAAGCTTTCTTT. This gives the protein CSARDWSGWNPEAFF.

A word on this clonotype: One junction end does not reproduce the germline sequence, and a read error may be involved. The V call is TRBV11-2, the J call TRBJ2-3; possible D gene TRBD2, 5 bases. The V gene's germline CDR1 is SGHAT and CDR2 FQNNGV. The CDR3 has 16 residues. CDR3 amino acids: CASSLSGLARTDMQYF. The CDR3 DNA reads TGTGCCAGCAGCTTATCTGGCCTAGCCCGCACAGATATGCAGTATTTT.

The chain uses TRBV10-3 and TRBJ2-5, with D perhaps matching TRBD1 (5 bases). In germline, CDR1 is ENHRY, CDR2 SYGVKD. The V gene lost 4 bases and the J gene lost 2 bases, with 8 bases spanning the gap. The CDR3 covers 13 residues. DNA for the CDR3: TGTGCCATCAGTGCCAGGGCTCAAGAGACCCAGTACTTC. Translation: CAISARAQETQYF.